The T cell receptor (beta chain) described here comes from a study of T-cell reconstitution after alpha-beta-depleted transplantation in children. Germline CDR1 reads LGHNA; CDR2 reads YSLEER. This CDR3 comprises 14 residues. Deletions cut 0 bases from V and 5 bases from J, with 10 bases between. This clonotype was found a few times. As yet, its antigen is unknown. Preparation of the TCRbeta library used unique molecular identifiers. TCRdb re-called the PCR reads with MiXCR, one entry per CDR3 protein. In the table there are over 120,000 distinct CDR3 sequences, around 8.8% of which are singletons. Study-wide points: Expanded graft clones numbering several hundred reportedly gave rise to alpha-beta T cells about two months after transplant. Some patients owed their high day-60 TCRbeta diversity to surviving recipient T cells and thymic progenitors.

This receptor was identified in a female patient under 10 years old who had a stem cell transplant for congenital amegakaryocytic thrombocytopenia, so the T cells may come from the graft donor. This material consisted of PBMCs, mostly from graft donor cells, taken 180 days after TCRalphabeta/CD19-depleted stem cell transplant. V and J are TRBV4-3 and TRBJ2-5; the D is unclear. The CDR3 is CASSQDHLGETQYF. The CDR3 nucleotides read TGCGCCAGCAGCCAAGATCACCTGGGGGAGACCCAGTACTTC.